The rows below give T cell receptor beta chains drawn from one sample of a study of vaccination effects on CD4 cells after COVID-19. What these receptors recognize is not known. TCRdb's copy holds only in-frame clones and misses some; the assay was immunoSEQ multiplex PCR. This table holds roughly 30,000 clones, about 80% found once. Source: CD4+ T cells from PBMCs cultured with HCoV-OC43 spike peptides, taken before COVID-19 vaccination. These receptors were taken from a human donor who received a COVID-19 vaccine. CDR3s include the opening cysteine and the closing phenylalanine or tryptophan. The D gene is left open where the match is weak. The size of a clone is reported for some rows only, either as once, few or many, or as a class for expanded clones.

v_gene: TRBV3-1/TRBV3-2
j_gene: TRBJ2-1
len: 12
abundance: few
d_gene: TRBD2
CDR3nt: TGTGCCAGCAGTCGAGATAGCGGGGCCACGATCTTC
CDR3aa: CASSRDSGATIF

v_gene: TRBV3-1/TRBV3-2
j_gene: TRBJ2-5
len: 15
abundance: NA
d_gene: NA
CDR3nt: TGTGCCAGCAGCCAAGAAGTAGTGGGGAAGGAGACCCAGTACTTC
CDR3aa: CASSQEVVGKETQYF

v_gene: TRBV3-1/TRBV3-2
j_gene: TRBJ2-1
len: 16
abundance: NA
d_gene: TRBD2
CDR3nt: TGTGCCAGCAGCCCTTCTAGCGGGGGAACCTACAATGAGCAGTTCTTC
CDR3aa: CASSPSSGGTYNEQFF

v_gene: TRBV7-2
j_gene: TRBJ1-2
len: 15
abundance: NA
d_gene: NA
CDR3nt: TGTGCCAGCAGCTCGCGGGCGCTGGGGAACTATGGCTACACCTTC
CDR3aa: CASSSRALGNYGYTF

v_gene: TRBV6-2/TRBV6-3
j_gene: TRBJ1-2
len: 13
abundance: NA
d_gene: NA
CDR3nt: TGTGCCAGCAGTTATAACGGGGACTATGGCTACACCTTC
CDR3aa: CASSYNGDYGYTF

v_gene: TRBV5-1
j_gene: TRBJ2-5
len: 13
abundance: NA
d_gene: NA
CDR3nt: TGCGCCAGCTCCTCGGGGCGCCAAGAGACCCAGTACTTC
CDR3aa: CASSSGRQETQYF

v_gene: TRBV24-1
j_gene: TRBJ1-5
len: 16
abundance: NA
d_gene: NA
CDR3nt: TGTGCCACCAGTGGTTGGGAGGGGAAGGGCAATCAGCCCCAGCATTTT
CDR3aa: CATSGWEGKGNQPQHF

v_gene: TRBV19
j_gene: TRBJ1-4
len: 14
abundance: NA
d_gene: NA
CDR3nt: TGTGCCAGTAGTTCCCGCCGTGTTTCAGAAAAACTGTTTTTT
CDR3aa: CASSSRRVSEKLFF

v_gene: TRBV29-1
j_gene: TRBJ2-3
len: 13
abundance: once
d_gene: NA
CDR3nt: TGCAGCGTTGACATCCGCCTCACAGATACGCAGTATTTT
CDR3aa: CSVDIRLTDTQYF

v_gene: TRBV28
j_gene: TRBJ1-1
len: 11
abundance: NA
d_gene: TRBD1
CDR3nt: TGTGCCAGCGGCCTGCAGGGGGAGGCTTTCTTT
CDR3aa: CASGLQGEAFF

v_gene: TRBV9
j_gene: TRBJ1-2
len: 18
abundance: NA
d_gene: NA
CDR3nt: TGTGCCAGCAGCCCCACGGTTCGTATAGTCAGCTCGGACTATGGCTACACCTTC
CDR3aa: CASSPTVRIVSSDYGYTF

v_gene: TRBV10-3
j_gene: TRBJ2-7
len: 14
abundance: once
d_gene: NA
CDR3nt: TGTGCCATAAGTGAGGGGGGCGGCTCCTACGAGCAGTACTTC
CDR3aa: CAISEGGGSYEQYF

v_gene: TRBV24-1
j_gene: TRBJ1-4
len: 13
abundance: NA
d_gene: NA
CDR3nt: TGTGCCACCAGTGCCGGGGCGGGGGAAAAACTGTTTTTT
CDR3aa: CATSAGAGEKLFF

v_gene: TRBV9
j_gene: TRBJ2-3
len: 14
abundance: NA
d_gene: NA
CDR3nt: TGTGCCAGCAGCGTAGAGGTCGCCACAGATACGCAGTATTTT
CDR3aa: CASSVEVATDTQYF

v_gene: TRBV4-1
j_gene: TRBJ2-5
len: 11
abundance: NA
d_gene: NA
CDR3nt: TGCGCCAGCAGCCGTGGAGAGGCCCAGTACTTC
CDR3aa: CASSRGEAQYF

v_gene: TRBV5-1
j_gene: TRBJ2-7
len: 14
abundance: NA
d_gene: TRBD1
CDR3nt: TGCGCCAGCAGCGTGGGACAGCTAACCTACGAGCAGTACTTC
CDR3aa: CASSVGQLTYEQYF

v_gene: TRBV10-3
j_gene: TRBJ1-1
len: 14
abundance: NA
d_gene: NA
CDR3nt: TGTGCCATCACTCGGACAGAGTTGAACACTGAAGCTTTCTTT
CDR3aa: CAITRTELNTEAFF

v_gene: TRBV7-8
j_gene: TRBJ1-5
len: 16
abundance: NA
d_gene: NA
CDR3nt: TGTGCCAGCAGCTCGACCCGGACATATAGCAATCAGCCCCAGCATTTT
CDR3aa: CASSSTRTYSNQPQHF

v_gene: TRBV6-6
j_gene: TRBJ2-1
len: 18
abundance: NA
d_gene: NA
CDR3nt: TGTGCCAGCAGTCGGGGGGCAGGGGGCGCCGGGAGCAGCAATGAGCAGTTCTTC
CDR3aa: CASSRGAGGAGSSNEQFF

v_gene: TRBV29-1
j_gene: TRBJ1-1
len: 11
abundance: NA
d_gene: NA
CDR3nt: TGCAGCGTTGAACTGAACACTGAAGCTTTCTTT
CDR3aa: CSVELNTEAFF

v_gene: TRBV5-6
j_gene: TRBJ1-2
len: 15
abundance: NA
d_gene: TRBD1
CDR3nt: TGTGCCAGCAGCTTGGTGGACAGGAGAAACTATGGCTACACCTTC
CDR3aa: CASSLVDRRNYGYTF

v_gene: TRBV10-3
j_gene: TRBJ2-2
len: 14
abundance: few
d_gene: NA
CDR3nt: TGTGCCATCAGTGGGGCAGGGGACACCGGGGAGCTGTTTTTT
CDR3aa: CAISGAGDTGELFF

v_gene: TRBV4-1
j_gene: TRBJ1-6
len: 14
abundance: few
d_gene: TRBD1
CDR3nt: TGCGCCAGCAGCCCCCGACAGGGTAATTCACCCCTCCACTTT
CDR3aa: CASSPRQGNSPLHF

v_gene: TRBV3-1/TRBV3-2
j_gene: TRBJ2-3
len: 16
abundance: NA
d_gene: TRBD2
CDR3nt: TGTGCCAGCACGTGGACTAGCGGGAGTAGAGCAGATACGCAGTATTTT
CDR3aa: CASTWTSGSRADTQYF

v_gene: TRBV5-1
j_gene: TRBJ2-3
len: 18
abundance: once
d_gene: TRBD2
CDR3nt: TGCGCCAGCAGCTCTTATCTGACTAGCGGGATAAGCACAGATACGCAGTATTTT
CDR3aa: CASSSYLTSGISTDTQYF

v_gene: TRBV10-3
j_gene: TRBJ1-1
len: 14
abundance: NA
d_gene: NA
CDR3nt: TGTGCCATCAGTGTGGCAGTTACGAACACTGAAGCTTTCTTT
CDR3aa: CAISVAVTNTEAFF

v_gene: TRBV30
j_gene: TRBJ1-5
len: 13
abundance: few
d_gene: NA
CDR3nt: TGTGCCTGGAGTGTCCGGACCAATCAGCCCCAGCATTTT
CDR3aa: CAWSVRTNQPQHF

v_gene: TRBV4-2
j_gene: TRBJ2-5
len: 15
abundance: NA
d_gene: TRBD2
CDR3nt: TGTGCCAGCAGCCCTAGCGGGGGAGCGGAGGAGACCCAGTACTTC
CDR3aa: CASSPSGGAEETQYF

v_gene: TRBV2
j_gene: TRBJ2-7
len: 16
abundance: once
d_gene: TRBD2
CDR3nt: TGTGCCAGCAGCCGGACTAGCGGGGGGGCTGGGGGCGAGCAGTACTTC
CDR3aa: CASSRTSGGAGGEQYF

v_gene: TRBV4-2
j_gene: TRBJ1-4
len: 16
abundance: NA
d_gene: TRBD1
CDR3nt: TGTGCCAGCAGCCAGGGGGACAGGAGCTCTGATGAAAAACTGTTTTTT
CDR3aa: CASSQGDRSSDEKLFF

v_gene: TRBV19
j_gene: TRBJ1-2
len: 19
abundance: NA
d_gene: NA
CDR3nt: TGTGCCAGTAGTATTGGGTTGGCTTCAGTCAGGGCGGTATTATCGGGCTACACCTTC
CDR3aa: CASSIGLASVRAVLSGYTF

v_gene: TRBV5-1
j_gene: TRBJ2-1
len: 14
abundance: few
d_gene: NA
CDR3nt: TGCGCCAGCAGCCTTGACCTACTAGCTCGTGAGCAGTTCTTC
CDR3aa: CASSLDLLAREQFF

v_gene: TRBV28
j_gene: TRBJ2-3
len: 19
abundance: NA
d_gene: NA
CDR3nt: TGTGCCAGCAGTCCCCAACGGGATGTTCTAGGTGATAGGGCAGATACGCAGTATTTT
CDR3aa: CASSPQRDVLGDRADTQYF

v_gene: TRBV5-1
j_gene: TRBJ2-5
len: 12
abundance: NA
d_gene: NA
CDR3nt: TGCGCCAGCAGCATATTACAAGAGACCCAGTACTTC
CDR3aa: CASSILQETQYF

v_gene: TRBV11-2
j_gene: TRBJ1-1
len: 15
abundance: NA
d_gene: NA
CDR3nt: TGTGCCAGCAGCTTGACCTTTATTGGGAACACTGAAGCTTTCTTT
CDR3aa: CASSLTFIGNTEAFF

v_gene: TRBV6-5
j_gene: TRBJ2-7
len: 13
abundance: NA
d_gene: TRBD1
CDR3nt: TGTGCCAGCCGAAACAGGGGTGGCGACGAGCAGTACTTC
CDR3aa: CASRNRGGDEQYF

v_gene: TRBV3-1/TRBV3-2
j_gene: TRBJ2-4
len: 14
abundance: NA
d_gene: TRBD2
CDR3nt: TGTGCCAGCAGCCTAGCGGGAGGGGAAAACATTCAGTACTTC
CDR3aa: CASSLAGGENIQYF

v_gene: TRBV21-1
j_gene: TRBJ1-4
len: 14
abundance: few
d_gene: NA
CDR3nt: TGTGCCAGCAGCAAAAGGACAGGGAATGAAAAACTGTTTTTT
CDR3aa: CASSKRTGNEKLFF

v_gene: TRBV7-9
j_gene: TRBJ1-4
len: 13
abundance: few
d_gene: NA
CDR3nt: TGTGCCAGCAGCTTAAGGCTGGATGAAAAACTGTTTTTT
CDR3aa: CASSLRLDEKLFF

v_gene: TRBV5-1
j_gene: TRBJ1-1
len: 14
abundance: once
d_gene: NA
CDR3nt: TGCGCCAGCAGCTTGCTTGAGGGGGGGACTGAAGCTTTCTTT
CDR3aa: CASSLLEGGTEAFF

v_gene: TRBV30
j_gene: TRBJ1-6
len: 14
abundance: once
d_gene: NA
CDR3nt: TGTGCCTGGAATTTCATAGGAGGGAACTCACCCCTCCACTTT
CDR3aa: CAWNFIGGNSPLHF

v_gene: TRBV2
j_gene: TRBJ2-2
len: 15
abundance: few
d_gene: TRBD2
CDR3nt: TGTGCCAGCACCAGACTAGCGGGGAACACCGGGGAGCTGTTTTTT
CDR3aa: CASTRLAGNTGELFF